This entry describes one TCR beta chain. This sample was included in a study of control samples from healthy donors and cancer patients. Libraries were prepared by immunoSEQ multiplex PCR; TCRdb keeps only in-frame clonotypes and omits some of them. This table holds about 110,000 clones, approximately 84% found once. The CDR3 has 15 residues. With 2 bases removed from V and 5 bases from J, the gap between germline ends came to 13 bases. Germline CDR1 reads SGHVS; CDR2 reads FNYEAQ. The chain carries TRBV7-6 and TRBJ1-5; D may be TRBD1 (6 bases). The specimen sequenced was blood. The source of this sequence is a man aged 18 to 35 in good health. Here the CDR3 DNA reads TGTGCCAGCAGCTTAATGGCAGGGGCCTATCAGCCCCAGCATTTT. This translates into CASSLMAGAYQPQHF.